Below, 27 T cell receptor beta chains from the same sample are listed, as sequenced in a study of PD-1 blockade in classical Hodgkin lymphoma. Repertoires were generated with immunoSEQ multiplex PCR, while TCRdb's copy carries only in-frame clones and drops some. The repertoire includes about 14,000 clones, 80% to 90% of them detected once, and 22% sits in the top ten. All patients experienced relapse after autologous stem cell transplantation, and brentuximab vedotin exposure was variable. The sample consisted of peripheral blood mononuclear cells (PBMCs), taken at baseline. The receptor source for this set is a human donor with classical Hodgkin lymphoma.

This chain uses TRBV2 with TRBJ1-6; 8 bases agree with TRBD1. The CDR3 is made up of 14 amino acids. Germline CDR1 and CDR2: SNHLY and FYNNEI. With V trimmed by 3 bases and J by 7 bases, 2 bases remained unmatched. The CDR3 sequence is CASSDQGANSPLHF. CDR3 DNA: TGTGCCAGCAGTGACCAGGGGGCAAATTCACCCCTCCACTTT.

This rearrangement joins TRBV19 to TRBJ1-5; perhaps TRBD1 as D (5 bases). CDR3 length equals 20 residues. Per the germline V gene, CDR1 is LNHDA and CDR2 is SQIVND (reference sequence). V lost 5 bases, J lost 0 bases, and 26 bases lay in between. As DNA, the CDR3 is TGTGCCAGTAGTCCCAGGGTTGGTACAGGTCGGGGTTATAGCAATCAGCCCCAGCATTTT. This codes for CASSPRVGTGRGYSNQPQHF.

The chain recombines TRBV7-6 with TRBJ1-4; D is unresolved. CDR1 is SGHVS, CDR2 FNYEAQ, per germline. CDR3 length equals 12 residues. The ends were cut back, 0 bases at V and 8 bases at J, with 4 bases in the middle. The chain's CDR3 is CASSLASEKLFF. As DNA, the CDR3 is TGTGCCAGCAGCTTAGCATCCGAAAAACTGTTTTTT.

The chain has TRBV5-1 and TRBJ2-5; TRBD1 matches 8 bases. Looked up from germline, CDR1 is SGHRS and CDR2 is YFSETQ. V was clipped by 7 bases and J by 4 bases; unmatched bases: 9. This CDR3 is 14 amino acids long. The CDR3 DNA sequence: TGCGCCAGCGACCTGGGACAGGTGGGAGAGACCCAGTACTTC. Translation gives CASDLGQVGETQYF. Looking up the rest from reference TRBV5-1 and TRBJ2-5 gives the full variable domain: KAGVTQTPRYLIKTRGQQVTLSCSPISGHRSVSWYQQTPGQGLQFLFEYFSETQRNKGNFPGRFSGRQFSNSRSEMNVSTLELGDSALYLCASDLGQVGETQYFGPGTRLLVL.

This clone was recorded only once. The chain combines TRBV10-2 with TRBJ1-3, with 7 bases matching TRBD1. Germline V gene sequence: CDR1 WSHSY, CDR2 SAAADI. The CDR3 extends over 14 amino acids. J gave up 7 bases and V 6 bases, and 9 bases lay outside the gene matches. The CDR3 coding sequence is TGCGCCAGCAGGGGACAGACGTGGGGGAACACCATATATTTT. Translation gives CASRGQTWGNTIYF.

The rearrangement links TRBV19 to TRBJ1-2, with TRBD1 identical over 10 bases. The CDR3 covers 17 residues. Germline loops: CDR1 LNHDA, CDR2 SQIVND (reference sequence). V gave up 3 bases and J gave up 4 bases; unmatched junction bases: 11. CDR3 nucleotides: TGTGCCAGTAGTATGAGGGGGACAGGGGAAGTGAGCTATGGCTACACCTTC. It is translated as CASSMRGTGEVSYGYTF.

CDR3 bases: TGCGCCAGCAGCCAACCGGGACGGCTCTATGGCTACACCTTC. Protein product: CASSQPGRLYGYTF. The gene calls are TRBV4-1 and TRBJ1-2, with D possibly being TRBD1 (5 bases). This CDR3 spans 14 amino acids. Looked up from germline, CDR1 is MGHRA and CDR2 is YSYEKL. V shed 2 bases and J shed 4 bases, with 11 bases lying between them.

The chain is built from TRBV29-1 and TRBJ2-3, with TRBD2 matching 15 bases. CDR3 length: 17 amino acids. The V and J ends lost 0 bases and 5 bases, in that order; junction bases with no gene match: 6. The germline V gene encodes CDR1 SQVTM and CDR2 ANQGSEA. The CDR3 here is CSVEDWTSGGAGDTQYF. Here the CDR3 DNA reads TGCAGCGTTGAAGATTGGACTAGCGGGGGGGCTGGAGATACGCAGTATTTT.

This clone was recorded a few times. This chain uses TRBV10-3 with TRBJ2-7; D gene ambiguous. CDR3 size: 17 residues. Germline V lookup: CDR1 ENHRY, CDR2 SYGVKD. V lost 0 bases to trimming and J lost 3 bases, with 18 bases between them. The DNA for the CDR3 is TGTGCCATCAGTGAGTCACCTGGCAGGCCCTACGACTACGAGCAGTACTTC. Translated: CAISESPGRPYDYEQYF.

For the CDR3, the DNA is TGTGCCAGCCCGAGACAGGGTAACTATGGCTACACCTTC. It encodes CASPRQGNYGYTF. The rearrangement links TRBV2 to TRBJ1-2; 7 nucleotides line up with TRBD1. Germline lookup yields CDR1 SNHLY and CDR2 FYNNEI. The CDR3 is 13 residues long. V trimming: 8 bases; J trimming: 1 base; junction bases outside the gene matches: 4.

The chain combines TRBV5-1 with TRBJ2-5, with no clear D. Germline assignment: CDR1 SGHRS and CDR2 YFSETQ. There are 16 residues in the CDR3. V lost 1 base, J lost 2 bases, and 15 bases lay in between. The chain's CDR3 is CASSLSVGPPQETQYF. CDR3 nucleotides: TGCGCCAGCAGCTTGTCGGTCGGCCCACCTCAAGAGACCCAGTACTTC.

The V call is TRBV5-1, the J call TRBJ1-2; TRBD1 matches 9 bases. Germline V CDR1 and CDR2: SGHRS, YFSETQ. CDR3 length: 15 amino acids. The V and J ends lost 0 bases and 2 bases, in that order; junction bases with no gene match: 2. The CDR3 DNA follows: TGCGCCAGCAGCTTGGGGGGACAGGGAAACTATGGCTACACCTTC. It specifies CASSLGGQGNYGYTF.

A single count supports this clone. The chain uses TRBV4-3 and TRBJ1-3; D unclear. Per germline, CDR1 LGHNA and CDR2 YSLEER. V was trimmed by 2 bases and J by 0 bases, leaving 11 bases between them. The CDR3 runs to 16 residues. The CDR3: CASSQYHSSSGNTIYF. Written as DNA, the CDR3 is TGCGCCAGCAGCCAATATCACAGTTCCTCTGGAAACACCATATATTTT.

The genes are TRBV11-2 and TRBJ1-1, with no clear D. Trimming cost V 2 bases and J 3 bases, with 7 bases left between them. This CDR3 comprises 13 residues. Germline V gene lookup returns CDR1 SGHAT and CDR2 FQNNGV. The CDR3 sequence is CASSLRRYTEAFF. In DNA form, the CDR3 reads TGTGCCAGCAGCTTAAGGAGGTACACTGAAGCTTTCTTT.

This clone has a single count. V and J are TRBV23-1 and TRBJ2-2; D is perhaps TRBD1 (7 bases). TRBV23-1 is an ORF, and what it does is uncertain. V lost 0 bases and J 3 bases, leaving 14 bases between the germline ends. The CDR3 sequence is 17 residues long. CDR3 sequence reads: CASSQSVQGGHTGELFF. DNA for the CDR3: TGCGCCAGCAGTCAATCCGTCCAGGGGGGCCACACCGGGGAGCTGTTTTTT.

The chain combines TRBV5-1 with TRBJ1-2; D uncertain. Germline CDR1 SGHRS, CDR2 YFSETQ. The CDR3 spans 14 residues. V dropped 0 bases and J dropped 5 bases, with 11 bases sitting between them. In DNA, the CDR3 is TGCGCCAGCAGCTTGGAGGTCGGACGGTATGGCTACACCTTC. Translated: CASSLEVGRYGYTF.

This chain joins TRBV10-1 and TRBJ2-5; D call uncertain. CDR3 size: 11 residues. Germline-derived CDR1 and CDR2 are WNHNN and SYGVQD (reference sequence). V shed 7 bases and J shed 2 bases, with 5 bases lying between them. DNA for the CDR3: TGCGCCAGCACCAATCAAGAGACCCAGTACTTC. Amino acid sequence: CASTNQETQYF.

The J gene is TRBJ1-1, the V gene TRBV19; D is undetermined. Germline CDR1 is LNHDA and CDR2 is SQIVND (reference sequence). This CDR3 region has 14 residues. The V gene lost 3 bases and the J gene lost 4 bases, with 12 bases spanning the gap. The DNA for the CDR3 is TGTGCCAGTAGTATTTCGGCTGCGGGCACTGAAGCTTTCTTT. The encoded protein is CASSISAAGTEAFF.

The genes are TRBV18 and TRBJ2-7, with 10 bases lining up with TRBD2. The CDR3 covers 18 residues. The V gene's germline CDR1 is KGHSH and CDR2 LQKENI. With 3 bases clipped from V and 5 bases from J, the junction kept 16 bases outside the gene matches. The CDR3 coding sequence is TGTGCCAGCTCACCTACAAGACTAGCGGGCGCTCATTACAACGAGCAGTACTTC. Amino acid sequence: CASSPTRLAGAHYNEQYF.

The rearrangement uses TRBV5-1 and TRBJ2-6; D remains unclear. The V end lost 4 bases, the J end lost 0 bases, and 11 bases lay between the germline ends. This CDR3 is built from 16 residues. In germline, CDR1 is SGHRS, CDR2 YFSETQ. In nucleotides, the CDR3 is TGCGCCAGCAGCGTTACGGATTACTCTGGGGCCAACGTCCTGACTTTC. It specifies CASSVTDYSGANVLTF.

This sequence joins TRBV5-4 and TRBJ1-5; 7 bases align to TRBD1. Germline V gene data show CDR1 as SGHNT and CDR2 as YYREEE (reference sequence). This CDR3 has 13 amino acids. V trimming: 4 bases; J trimming: 11 bases; junction bases outside the gene matches: 9. The CDR3 spells CASSRGGGEAQHF. Here the CDR3 DNA reads TGTGCCAGCAGCCGAGGGGGCGGAGAGGCCCAGCATTTT. The full variable domain, in which reference TRBV5-4 and TRBJ1-5 provide the parts outside the CDR3, is ETGVTQSPTHLIKTRGQQVTLRCSSQSGHNTVSWYQQALGQGPQFIFQYYREEENGRGNFPPRFSGLQFPNYSSELNVNALELDDSALYLCASSRGGGEAQHFGDGTRLSIL.

The table lists this clone with a few counts. The chain links TRBV4-3 to TRBJ1-1; no definite D call. This CDR3 contains 14 residues. Trimming took off 1 base at V and 3 bases at J, with 9 bases between the two ends. Germline assignment: CDR1 LGHNA and CDR2 YSLEER. The CDR3 spells CASSQGPWDTEAFF. The DNA for the CDR3 is TGCGCCAGCAGCCAAGGCCCTTGGGACACTGAAGCTTTCTTT.

CDR3 sequence reads: CASRPGQGAEKLFF. CDR3 sequence (DNA): TGTGCCAGCAGACCGGGACAGGGTGCCGAAAAACTGTTTTTT. The V gene is TRBV6-6, the J gene TRBJ1-4, with 9 bases that match TRBD1. Looked up from germline, CDR1 is MNHNY and CDR2 is SVGAGI (reference sequence). The CDR3 covers 14 residues. V was pared by 6 bases and J by 8 bases, with 7 bases of the junction left unmatched.

The rearrangement links TRBV19 to TRBJ2-5; perhaps TRBD1 as D (6 bases). From germline, CDR1 is LNHDA and CDR2 SQIVND (reference sequence). V was trimmed by 3 bases and J by 5 bases, leaving 16 bases between them. CDR3 length: 15 amino acids. CDR3 in amino acids: CASSIRTASRETQYF. The CDR3 nucleotides read TGTGCCAGTAGTATCCGGACAGCCTCCCGGGAGACCCAGTACTTC.

This chain uses TRBV9 with TRBJ1-6; unclear D gene. V was trimmed by 0 bases and J by 9 bases, leaving 13 bases between them. Germline assignment: CDR1 SGDLS and CDR2 YYNGEE. CDR3 size: 15 residues. The DNA for the CDR3 is TGTGCCAGCAGCGTAGGGCAGCTAGGAGGTTCACCCCTCCACTTT. Translation: CASSVGQLGGSPLHF. The full variable domain, its missing parts supplied by reference TRBV9 and TRBJ1-6, is DSGVTQTPKHLITATGQRVTLRCSPRSGDLSVYWYQQSLDQGLQFLIQYYNGEERAKGNILERFSAQQFPDLHSELNLSSLELGDSALYFCASSVGQLGGSPLHFGNGTRLTVT.

V and J are TRBV9 and TRBJ2-1, with 7 bases that match TRBD2. The CDR3 is made up of 13 amino acids. Germline assignment: CDR1 SGDLS and CDR2 YYNGEE. After removal of 0 bases from V and 7 bases from J, the junction contained 1 base not matched to a gene. For the CDR3, the DNA is TGTGCCAGCAGCGTAGGCGGGGGAAATGAGCAGTTCTTC. Protein sequence: CASSVGGGNEQFF. The whole variable domain, filled in from reference TRBV9 and TRBJ2-1, reads DSGVTQTPKHLITATGQRVTLRCSPRSGDLSVYWYQQSLDQGLQFLIQYYNGEERAKGNILERFSAQQFPDLHSELNLSSLELGDSALYFCASSVGGGNEQFFGPGTRLTVL.

This clone came up a few times. The chain recombines TRBV29-1 with TRBJ2-6; D not certain. The CDR3 runs 15 residues. Germline CDR1 reads SQVTM; CDR2 reads ANQGSEA. Trimming removed 0 bases at V and 3 bases at J, with 9 bases between. This CDR3 reads CSVEDPLGGANVLTF. In DNA, the CDR3 is TGCAGCGTTGAAGATCCGCTCGGTGGGGCCAACGTCCTGACTTTC. Full variable domain (rest looked up from reference TRBV29-1 and TRBJ2-6): SAVISQKPSRDICQRGTSLTIQCQVDSQVTMMFWYRQQPGQSLTLIATANQGSEATYESGFVIDKFPISRPNLTFSTLTVSNMSPEDSSIYLCSVEDPLGGANVLTFGAGSRLTVL.